This TCR beta chain was identified during a study of tumor and adjacent non-tumor tissue in lung cancer. The CDR3 totals 15 residues. No cell sorting was done before RNA was extracted from the tissue. Points on this clonotype: At one of its ends the junction is not consistent with the germline gene, which may arise from a read error.

Three rounds of nested PCR, following a modified ARM-PCR protocol, produced the TCRbeta library. TCRdb re-analysed the multiplex PCR reads in MiXCR, keeping a single row per CDR3 protein. The table records some 74,000 distinct CDR3 sequences, 72% of them present only once. The source is a woman between 40 and 55 years old with non-small cell lung cancer. Sequencing was carried out using lung tumor tissue. V gene TRBV12-3 or TRBV12-4 combines with J gene TRBJ2-2, with D possibly being TRBD1 or TRBD2 (5 bases each). The DNA for the CDR3 is TGTGCCAGCAGAGGGGATAGGGTCGGAACCGGGAAGCTGTTTTTT. It translates to CASRGDRVGTGKLFF.